This passage covers 28 T cell receptor beta chains from one sample sequenced in a study of a mutant IDH1 vaccine in newly diagnosed glioma. Described time point: week 11, during vaccination. Vaccine doses each comprised 300 ug of mutant IDH1 20-mer peptide, with topical imiquimod. Their specific antigens are unknown. Assay: immunoSEQ multiplex PCR; the TCRdb copy retains only in-frame clones and omits some. The data show 50,000 to 60,000 clones, around nine tenths seen once. Sample: PBMCs, taken from a glioma patient whose treatment included an IDH1 peptide vaccine. The receptors originated from a man in his fifties with glioma.

This clone has just a few counts. The chain carries TRBV7-2 and TRBJ2-3; 8 bases fit TRBD1. This CDR3 region has 15 residues. In germline, CDR1 is SGHTA, CDR2 FQGNSA. Germline trimming cut 5 bases from V and 2 bases from J; bases unmatched to any gene: 6. The CDR3 DNA reads as TGTGCCAGCAGCCAGGGGGCTAGCGCCACAGATACGCAGTATTTT. It codes for CASSQGASATDTQYF.

The rearrangement uses TRBV9 and TRBJ1-2; 8 nucleotides line up with TRBD1. After removal of 0 bases from V and 5 bases from J, the junction contained 6 bases not matched to a gene. The germline V gene has CDR1 SGDLS and CDR2 YYNGEE. The CDR3 loop spans 15 amino acids. CDR3 amino acids: CASSVGQGAHYGYTF. The CDR3, as DNA: TGTGCCAGCAGCGTAGGTCAGGGGGCCCATTATGGCTACACCTTC.

This clone is a singleton in its sample. CDR3 amino acids: CASLYSLEAFF. The CDR3 DNA follows: TGTGCCAGTTTATACTCCCTAGAAGCTTTCTTT. This chain links TRBV2 with TRBJ1-1; D is uncertain. The CDR3 runs 11 residues. In germline, CDR1 is SNHLY, CDR2 FYNNEI. V lost 9 bases, J lost 8 bases, and 13 bases lay in between.

Only one count was recorded for this clone. This chain uses TRBV19 with TRBJ2-1, with D unresolved. The CDR3 is made up of 12 amino acids. Germline V CDR1 and CDR2: LNHDA, SQIVND (reference sequence). V lost 1 base and J lost 10, with 8 bases in between. CDR3 DNA sequence: TGTGCCAGTAGTATAGGGGGTGAGGAGCAGTTCTTC. Translation gives CASSIGGEEQFF.

The chain has TRBV5-8 and TRBJ1-4, with 9 bases that match TRBD1. V lost 4 bases and J lost 4; bases outside the gene matches: 11. Germline CDR1 and CDR2: SGHTS and YDEGEE. The CDR3 sequence is 17 residues long. CDR3 sequence: CASSIGQGPFINEKLFF. As DNA, the CDR3 is TGTGCCAGCAGCATCGGACAGGGGCCGTTCATTAATGAAAAACTGTTTTTT.

The chain recombines TRBV6-5 with TRBJ2-6, with 7 bases lining up with TRBD1. V trimming: 6 bases; J trimming: 4 bases; junction bases outside the gene matches: 6. The V gene's germline CDR1 is MNHEY and CDR2 SVGAGI. CDR3 length: 15 residues. Here the CDR3 reads CASRRQGSGANVLTF. CDR3 coding DNA: TGTGCCAGCAGACGACAGGGATCCGGGGCCAACGTCCTGACTTTC.

The chain has TRBV6-5 and TRBJ1-5; the D is unclear. Trimming pared 0 bases from V and 5 bases from J, leaving 11 bases between. Germline loops: CDR1 MNHEY, CDR2 SVGAGI. This CDR3 is 15 amino acids long. The CDR3 here is CASSYSSRSDQPQHF. For the CDR3, the DNA is TGTGCCAGCAGTTACTCAAGCAGGAGCGATCAGCCCCAGCATTTT.

The gene calls are TRBV15 and TRBJ1-5; D is undetermined. V was cut by 0 bases and J by 1 base, with 4 bases left in between. Germline V gene lookup returns CDR1 LNHNV and CDR2 YYDKDF (reference sequence). The CDR3 has 14 amino acids. The CDR3 loop reads CATSRDASNQPQHF. In nucleotides, the CDR3 is TGTGCCACCAGCAGAGATGCCAGCAATCAGCCCCAGCATTTT.

This sequence joins TRBV30 and TRBJ1-5; the match to TRBD1 covers 10 bases. This CDR3 is built from 14 residues. V lost 4 bases, J lost 6 bases, and 6 bases stayed unmatched. Germline V gene sequence: CDR1 GTSNPN, CDR2 SVGIG (reference sequence). CDR3 DNA sequence: TGTGCCTGGACCGGGACAGGGGAGTTTCAGCCCCAGCATTTT. Protein product: CAWTGTGEFQPQHF.

The V gene is TRBV6-6, the J gene TRBJ1-5; perhaps TRBD1 as D (5 bases). CDR1 is MNHNY, CDR2 SVGAGI, per germline (reference sequence). Trimming removed 6 bases from V and 5 bases from J, with 8 bases in between. The CDR3 contains 12 residues. The CDR3 region is CASRGGDQPQHF. For the CDR3, the DNA is TGTGCCAGCAGGGGGGGAGATCAGCCCCAGCATTTT.

The chain has TRBV7-2 and TRBJ2-2, with D unclear. Germline V gene data show CDR1 as SGHTA and CDR2 as FQGNSA. V lost 7 bases and J 3 bases, leaving 15 bases between the germline ends. This CDR3 has 15 amino acids. The CDR3 spells CASTPRTVYTGELFF. The DNA for the CDR3 is TGTGCCAGCACCCCACGGACGGTTTACACCGGGGAGCTGTTTTTT.

This clone was recorded only once. The chain carries TRBV19 and TRBJ2-7; 8 positions match TRBD1. V gave up 5 bases and J gave up 2 bases; unmatched junction bases: 5. CDR3 size: 14 residues. CDR1 LNHDA and CDR2 SQIVND come from the germline V gene (reference sequence). CDR3 sequence: CASSPDRVAYEQYF. The CDR3 DNA sequence: TGTGCCAGTAGTCCGGACAGGGTTGCCTACGAGCAGTACTTC.

The CDR3 reads CSATRVYEQYF. CDR3 nucleotides: TGCAGTGCCACTCGGGTCTACGAGCAGTACTTC. This chain connects TRBV20-1 to TRBJ2-7; D gene unclear. Germline values: CDR1 DFQATT, CDR2 SNEGSKA (reference sequence). Trimming took 6 bases from V and 3 from J, leaving 9 bases between them. This CDR3 has 11 residues.

The chain is built from TRBV18 and TRBJ2-7; either TRBD1 or TRBD2 may fit D (5 bases each). CDR3 length: 13 residues. The ends were cut back, 6 bases at V and 0 bases at J, with 9 bases in the middle. The germline gives CDR1 KGHSH, CDR2 LQKENI. The CDR3 is CASSRDGSYEQYF. The CDR3 DNA reads as TGTGCCAGCTCCCGGGACGGCTCCTACGAGCAGTACTTC.

The J gene is TRBJ1-5, the V gene TRBV30; 12 positions match TRBD1. V lost 5 bases to trimming and J lost 6 bases; unmatched junction nucleotides: 2. CDR3 length equals 13 residues. Germline assignment: CDR1 GTSNPN and CDR2 SVGIG (reference sequence). The CDR3 DNA sequence: TGTGCCTGGGGGGACAGGGGGCTTCAGCCCCAGCATTTT. Translated, it gives CAWGDRGLQPQHF.

The gene calls are TRBV5-8 and TRBJ2-7; 9 bases line up with TRBD1. Trimming removed 3 bases from V and 3 bases from J; junction bases left unmatched: 7. The CDR3 spans 15 residues. Germline loops: CDR1 SGHTS, CDR2 YDEGEE. The CDR3 DNA reads as TGTGCCAGCAGCTACCGGGGACAGGGTATCTACGAGCAGTACTTC. Amino acids: CASSYRGQGIYEQYF.

This chain uses TRBV7-8 with TRBJ1-5; possibly TRBD1 for D (5 bases). CDR1 and CDR2 (germline): SGHVS, FQNEAQ. This CDR3 is built from 16 residues. V was trimmed by 1 base and J by 0 bases, leaving 10 bases between them. Here the CDR3 DNA reads TGTGCCAGCAGCTTAGAAGGGGCGTATAGCAATCAGCCCCAGCATTTT. Amino acid sequence: CASSLEGAYSNQPQHF.

This clone has only a few counts. The chain couples TRBV6-6 to TRBJ2-1; 8 positions match TRBD2. Germline CDR1 reads MNHNY; CDR2 reads SVGAGI (reference sequence). This CDR3 has 15 amino acids. The V and J ends lost 5 bases and 12 bases, in that order; junction bases with no gene match: 15. Here the CDR3 DNA reads TGTGCCAGCAGTCCTAGCGGGTCCGGCGGTACCGGGCAGTTCTTC. Its protein product is CASSPSGSGGTGQFF.

The chain recombines TRBV19 with TRBJ1-2, with 8 bases aligning to TRBD1. The germline V gene has CDR1 LNHDA and CDR2 SQIVND (reference sequence). The V segment lost 5 bases and the J segment 0 bases; nucleotides outside the gene matches: 14. The CDR3 totals 18 residues. This chain's CDR3 is CASSPEGTGSLTNYGYTF. Written as DNA, the CDR3 is TGTGCCAGTAGTCCCGAAGGGACAGGAAGCCTTACTAACTATGGCTACACCTTC.

The V call is TRBV19, the J call TRBJ2-1; D may be TRBD2 (7 bases). This CDR3 spans 15 amino acids. V was cut by 3 bases and J by 5 bases, with 14 bases left in between. Germline V lookup: CDR1 LNHDA, CDR2 SQIVND (reference sequence). CDR3: CASSMGPGGHNEQFF. The CDR3 DNA is TGTGCCAGTAGTATGGGCCCCGGGGGGCACAATGAGCAGTTCTTC.

The chain carries TRBV7-9 and TRBJ2-7; the D gene could be TRBD1 or TRBD2 (5 bases each). Per germline, CDR1 SEHNR and CDR2 FQNEAQ (reference sequence). V shed 7 bases and J shed 0 bases, with 10 bases lying between them. CDR3 length equals 13 residues. The CDR3 nucleotides read TGTGCCAGCATCAGGGACGGCTCCTACGAGCAGTACTTC. This codes for CASIRDGSYEQYF.

The V call is TRBV7-9, the J call TRBJ2-7; 11 bases are a match to TRBD1. The V gene's germline CDR1 is SEHNR and CDR2 FQNEAQ (reference sequence). The junction had 11 bases not matched to a gene; V was cut back by 0 bases and J by 10 bases. The CDR3 extends over 16 amino acids. The CDR3 spells CASSLAKGQGVVGQYF. The CDR3 region has the DNA TGTGCCAGCAGCTTAGCGAAGGGACAGGGGGTTGTGGGCCAGTACTTC.

This sequence joins TRBV4-3 and TRBJ2-5; TRBD1 aligns across 8 bases. Germline assignment: CDR1 LGHNA and CDR2 YSLEER. This CDR3 has 16 residues. The J segment lost 2 bases and the V segment lost 2 bases, leaving 7 bases of the junction unmatched. CDR3 DNA: TGCGCCAGCAGCCAACAGATAGGACAGGGTCAAGAGACCCAGTACTTC. As protein: CASSQQIGQGQETQYF.

This rearrangement joins TRBV7-3 to TRBJ2-3; 12 positions match TRBD2. The CDR3 totals 16 residues. J lost 6 bases, V lost 5 bases, and 9 bases had no gene match. From germline, CDR1 is SGHTA and CDR2 FQGTGA. DNA for the CDR3: TGTGCCAGCAGCCACCTACTAGCGGGGGGAGAGGATACGCAGTATTTT. Translating gives CASSHLLAGGEDTQYF. The full variable domain, completed using reference TRBV7-3 and TRBJ2-3, is GAGVSQTPSNKVTEKGKYVELRCDPISGHTALYWYRQSLGQGPEFLIYFQGTGAADDSGLPNDRFFAVRPEGSVSTLKIQRTERGDSAVYLCASSHLLAGGEDTQYFGPGTRLTVL.

The chain employs TRBV10-1 and TRBJ1-2, with D uncertain. The CDR3 covers 13 residues. V gave up 6 bases and J gave up 2 bases, with 10 bases separating them. The V gene's germline CDR1 is WNHNN and CDR2 SYGVQD (reference sequence). The CDR3 DNA is TGCGCCAGCAGCCCTTCAAGAAACTATGGCTACACCTTC. Translation: CASSPSRNYGYTF.

This chain links TRBV5-1 with TRBJ2-1, with 8 bases that match TRBD1. J gave up 2 bases and V 4 bases, and 5 bases lay outside the gene matches. This CDR3 comprises 15 residues. Germline CDR1 SGHRS, CDR2 YFSETQ. CDR3 nucleotide sequence: TGCGCCAGCAGCCTAACAGGGGGGACCTACAATGAGCAGTTCTTC. As protein: CASSLTGGTYNEQFF.

The gene calls are TRBV10-2 and TRBJ1-1; the D gene is possibly TRBD1 (5 bases). Deletions cut 6 bases from V and 1 base from J, with 9 bases between. CDR1 is WSHSY, CDR2 SAAADI, per germline. This CDR3 spans 13 amino acids. The CDR3 protein is CASRRQTNTEAFF. Written as DNA, the CDR3 is TGCGCCAGCAGGAGACAGACGAACACTGAAGCTTTCTTT.

V is TRBV19 and J is TRBJ1-1, with no clear D. Germline V gene data show CDR1 as LNHDA and CDR2 as SQIVND (reference sequence). CDR3 length: 14 amino acids. V was pared by 4 bases and J by 3 bases, with 12 bases between. The CDR3 bases are TGTGCCAGTAGTAGCTCGGTGGAGGACACTGAAGCTTTCTTT. Amino acids: CASSSSVEDTEAFF.